This TCR beta chain was captured by sequencing in a study of T cells in localized non-small cell lung cancer. Whole-study results and caveats: Median detection of top 100 tumor clones in adjacent lung was 57 clones. Increased T cell density in blood showed an association with longer overall survival. Peak T cell clonality was found in uninvolved adjacent lung, exceeding tumor.

Germline V gene sequence: CDR1 MNHNY, CDR2 SVGAGI (reference sequence). The CDR3 is 15 residues long. J was trimmed by 3 bases and V by 5 bases; bases with no gene match: 8. For this clone: Antigen specificity is unknown.

Assay: immunoSEQ multiplex PCR; the TCRdb copy retains only in-frame clones and omits some. The sample shows 30,000 to 40,000 clones, about 86% of them seen only once. The chain uses TRBV6-6 and TRBJ2-7; 9 bases align to TRBD1. This specimen was peripheral blood, taken before any cancer treatment. The sequence came from a man aged 40 to 70 with stage I lung adenocarcinoma. The CDR3 sequence is CASSVPRDRVYEQYF. CDR3 coding DNA: TGTGCCAGCAGTGTACCCCGGGACAGGGTCTACGAGCAGTACTTC.